This paragraph reports one TCR beta chain. Libraries were prepared by immunoSEQ multiplex PCR; TCRdb keeps only in-frame clonotypes and omits some of them. The data contain 140,000 to 150,000 clones, 75% to 85% of them singletons. These data belong to a study of blood T cell repertoires in COVID-19. As for the study in general: T cells, B-cell-depleted T cells, or PBMCs provided the cDNA or gDNA that served as material.

The receptor was isolated from a man in his fifties or sixties with active or convalescent COVID-19. Sequenced material: peripheral blood.

The CDR3 protein is CASSSWTGIGDGYTF. The CDR3 DNA reads as TGCGCCAGCAGCTCGTGGACAGGGATCGGCGATGGCTACACCTTC. The V gene is TRBV5-1, the J gene TRBJ1-2; TRBD1 aligns across 8 bases. This CDR3 has 15 amino acids. V dropped 3 bases and J dropped 6; count of bases not matched to a gene: 10. Germline-derived CDR1 and CDR2 are SGHRS and YFSETQ.